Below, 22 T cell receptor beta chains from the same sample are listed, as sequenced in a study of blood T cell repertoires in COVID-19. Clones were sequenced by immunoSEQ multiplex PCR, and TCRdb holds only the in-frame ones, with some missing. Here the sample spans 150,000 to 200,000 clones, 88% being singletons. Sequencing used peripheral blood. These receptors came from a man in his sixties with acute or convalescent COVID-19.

The CDR3: CASSRDRTWQYF. The DNA for the CDR3 is TGTGCCAGCAGCCGTGACAGGACCTGGCAGTACTTC. The chain carries TRBV6-5 and TRBJ2-5, with D tentatively TRBD1 (6 bases). CDR1 is MNHEY and CDR2 is SVGAGI in the germline V gene. This CDR3 is 12 amino acids long. V was trimmed by 6 bases and J by 11 bases, leaving 16 bases between them.

In DNA form, the CDR3 reads TGCAGCGTCGAGACAGGGGGCTCCGGGGAGCTGTTTTTT. This encodes CSVETGGSGELFF. J is TRBJ2-2 and V is TRBV29-1; 10 bases line up with TRBD1. The germline gives CDR1 SQVTM, CDR2 ANQGSEA. The CDR3 consists of 13 residues. V was pared by 6 bases and J by 6 bases, with 4 bases of the junction left unmatched.

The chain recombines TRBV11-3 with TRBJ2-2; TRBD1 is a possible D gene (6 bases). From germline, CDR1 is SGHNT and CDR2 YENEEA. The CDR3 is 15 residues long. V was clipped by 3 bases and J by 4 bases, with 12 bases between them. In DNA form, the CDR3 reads TGTGCCAGCAGCTTCTCGACAGGTTTCACCGGGGAGCTGTTTTTT. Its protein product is CASSFSTGFTGELFF.

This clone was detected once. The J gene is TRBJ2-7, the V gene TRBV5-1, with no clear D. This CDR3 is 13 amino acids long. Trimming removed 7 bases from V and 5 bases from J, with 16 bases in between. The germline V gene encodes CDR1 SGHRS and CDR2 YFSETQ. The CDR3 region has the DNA TGCGCCAGCTCTTCGAGTGGCCGGGACGAGCAGTACGTC. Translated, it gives CASSSSGRDEQYV.

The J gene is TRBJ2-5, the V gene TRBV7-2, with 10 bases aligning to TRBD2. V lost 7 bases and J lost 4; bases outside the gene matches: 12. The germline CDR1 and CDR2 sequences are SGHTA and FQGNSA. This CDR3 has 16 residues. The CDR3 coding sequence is TGTGCCAGCACCCCCCCGGGGCTAGCGGGAGTAGAGACCCAGTACTTC. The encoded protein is CASTPPGLAGVETQYF.

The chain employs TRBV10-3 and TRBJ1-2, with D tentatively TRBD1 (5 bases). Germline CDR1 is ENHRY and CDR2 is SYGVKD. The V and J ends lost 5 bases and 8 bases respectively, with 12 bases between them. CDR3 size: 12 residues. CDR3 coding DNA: TGTGCCATCAGTTTCGACAGTTTGGGCTACACCTTC. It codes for CAISFDSLGYTF.

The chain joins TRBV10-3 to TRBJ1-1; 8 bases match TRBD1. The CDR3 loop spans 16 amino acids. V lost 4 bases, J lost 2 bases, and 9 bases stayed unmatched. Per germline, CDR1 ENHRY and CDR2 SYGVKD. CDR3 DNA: TGTGCCATCAGTGCAAACAGGGGGAGGTCAAACACTGAAGCTTTCTTT. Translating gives CAISANRGRSNTEAFF.

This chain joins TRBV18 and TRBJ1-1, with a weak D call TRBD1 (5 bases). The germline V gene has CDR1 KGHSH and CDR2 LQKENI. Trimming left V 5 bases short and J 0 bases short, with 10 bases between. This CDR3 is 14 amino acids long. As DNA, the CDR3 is TGTGCCAGCTCAGCCCAGGGCATGAACACTGAAGCTTTCTTT. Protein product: CASSAQGMNTEAFF.

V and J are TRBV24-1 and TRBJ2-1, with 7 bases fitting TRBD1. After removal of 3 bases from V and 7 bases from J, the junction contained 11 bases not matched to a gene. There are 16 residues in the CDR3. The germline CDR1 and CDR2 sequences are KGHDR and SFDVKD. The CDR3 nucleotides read TGTGCCACCAGTGATGGTACAGGGGTGTGGTGGAATGAGCAGTTCTTC. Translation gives CATSDGTGVWWNEQFF.

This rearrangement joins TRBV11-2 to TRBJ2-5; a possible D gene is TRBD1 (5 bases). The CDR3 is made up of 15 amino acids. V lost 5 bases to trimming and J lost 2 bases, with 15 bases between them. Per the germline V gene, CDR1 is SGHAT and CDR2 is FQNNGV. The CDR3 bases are TGTGCCAGCAGCGTATTACTTGGACAACAAGAGACCCAGTACTTC. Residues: CASSVLLGQQETQYF.

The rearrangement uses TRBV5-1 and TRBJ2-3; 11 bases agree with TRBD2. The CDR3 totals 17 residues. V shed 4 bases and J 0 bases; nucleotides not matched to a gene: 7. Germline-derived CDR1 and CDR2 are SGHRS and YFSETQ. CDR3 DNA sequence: TGCGCCAGCAGCCCCTGGACTAGCGGGTCTAGCACAGATACGCAGTATTTT. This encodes CASSPWTSGSSTDTQYF.

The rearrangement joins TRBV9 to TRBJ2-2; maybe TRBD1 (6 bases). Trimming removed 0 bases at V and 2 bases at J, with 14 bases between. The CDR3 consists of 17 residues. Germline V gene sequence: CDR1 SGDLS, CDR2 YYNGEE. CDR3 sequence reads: CASSVVPRGVNTGELFF. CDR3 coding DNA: TGTGCCAGCAGCGTAGTTCCCAGGGGCGTTAACACCGGGGAGCTGTTTTTT. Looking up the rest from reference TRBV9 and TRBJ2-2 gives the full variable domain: DSGVTQTPKHLITATGQRVTLRCSPRSGDLSVYWYQQSLDQGLQFLIQYYNGEERAKGNILERFSAQQFPDLHSELNLSSLELGDSALYFCASSVVPRGVNTGELFFGEGSRLTVL.

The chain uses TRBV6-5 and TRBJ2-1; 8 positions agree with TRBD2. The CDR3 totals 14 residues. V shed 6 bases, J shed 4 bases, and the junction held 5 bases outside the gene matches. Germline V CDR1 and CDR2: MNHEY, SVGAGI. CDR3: CASSSGSPYNEQFF. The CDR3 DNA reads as TGTGCCAGCAGCAGCGGGAGCCCTTACAATGAGCAGTTCTTC.

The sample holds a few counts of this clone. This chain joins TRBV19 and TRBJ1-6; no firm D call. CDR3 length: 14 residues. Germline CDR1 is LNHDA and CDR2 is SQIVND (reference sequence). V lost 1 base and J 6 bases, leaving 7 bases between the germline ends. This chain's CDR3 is CASSIGAANSPLHF. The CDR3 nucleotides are TGTGCCAGTAGTATAGGGGCAGCTAATTCACCCCTCCACTTT.

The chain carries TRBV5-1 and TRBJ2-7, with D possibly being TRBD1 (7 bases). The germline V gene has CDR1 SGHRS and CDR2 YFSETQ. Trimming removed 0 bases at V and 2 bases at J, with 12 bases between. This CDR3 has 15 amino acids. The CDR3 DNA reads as TGCGCCAGCAGCTTGGGCGGGACAGCCACCTACGAGCAGTACTTC. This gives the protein CASSLGGTATYEQYF.

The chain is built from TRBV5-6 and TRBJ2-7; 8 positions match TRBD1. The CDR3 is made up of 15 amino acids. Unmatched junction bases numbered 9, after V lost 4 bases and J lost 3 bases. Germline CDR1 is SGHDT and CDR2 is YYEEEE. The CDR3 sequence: CASSVRGQGVYEQYF. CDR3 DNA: TGTGCCAGCAGCGTTCGAGGACAGGGTGTCTACGAGCAGTACTTC.

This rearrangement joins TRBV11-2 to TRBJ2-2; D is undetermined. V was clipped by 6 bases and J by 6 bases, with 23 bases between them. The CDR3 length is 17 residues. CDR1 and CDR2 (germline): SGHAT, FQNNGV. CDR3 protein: CASSFFSTTARPGELFF. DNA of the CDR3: TGTGCCAGCAGTTTTTTCTCGACCACAGCTCGTCCCGGGGAGCTGTTTTTT.

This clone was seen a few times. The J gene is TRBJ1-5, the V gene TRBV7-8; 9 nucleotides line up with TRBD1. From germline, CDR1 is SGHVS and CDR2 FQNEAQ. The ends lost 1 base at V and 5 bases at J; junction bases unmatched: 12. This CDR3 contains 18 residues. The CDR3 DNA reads TGTGCCAGCAGCTTAGGGCCCATCGGGACAGGGATCTATCAGCCCCAGCATTTT. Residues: CASSLGPIGTGIYQPQHF. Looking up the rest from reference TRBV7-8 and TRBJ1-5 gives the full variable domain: GAGVSQSPRYKVAKRGQDVALRCDPISGHVSLFWYQQALGQGPEFLTYFQNEAQLDKSGLPSDRFFAERPEGSVSTLKIQRTQQEDSAVYLCASSLGPIGTGIYQPQHFGDGTRLSIL.

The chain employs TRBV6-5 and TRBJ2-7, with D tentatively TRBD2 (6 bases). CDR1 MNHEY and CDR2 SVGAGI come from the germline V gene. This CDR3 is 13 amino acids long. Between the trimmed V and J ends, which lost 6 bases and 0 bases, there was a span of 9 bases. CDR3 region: CASSRGISYEQYV. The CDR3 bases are TGTGCCAGCAGCCGGGGGATCTCCTACGAGCAGTACGTC.

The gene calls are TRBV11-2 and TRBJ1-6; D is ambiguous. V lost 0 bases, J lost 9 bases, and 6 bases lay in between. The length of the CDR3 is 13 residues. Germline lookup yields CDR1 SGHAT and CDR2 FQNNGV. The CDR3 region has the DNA TGTGCCAGCAGCTTAGACAGAATTTCACCCCTCCACTTT. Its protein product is CASSLDRISPLHF.

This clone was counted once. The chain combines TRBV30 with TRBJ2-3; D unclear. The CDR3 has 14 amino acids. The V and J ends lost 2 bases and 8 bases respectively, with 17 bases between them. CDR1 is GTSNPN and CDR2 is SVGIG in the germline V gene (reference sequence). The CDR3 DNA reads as TGTGCCTGGAGTCCCGGGTCCTCAAGAGGTACGCAGTATTTT. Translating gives CAWSPGSSRGTQYF. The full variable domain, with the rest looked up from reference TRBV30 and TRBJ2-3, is SQTIHQWPATLVQPVGSPLSLECTVEGTSNPNLYWYRQAAGRGLQLLFYSVGIGQISSEVPQNLSASRPQDRQFILSSKKLLLSDSGFYLCAWSPGSSRGTQYFGPGTRLTVL.

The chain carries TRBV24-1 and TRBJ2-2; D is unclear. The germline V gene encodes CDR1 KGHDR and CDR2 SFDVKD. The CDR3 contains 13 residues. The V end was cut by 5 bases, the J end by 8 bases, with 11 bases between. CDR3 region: CATSVQVRGELFF. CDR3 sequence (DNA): TGTGCCACCAGTGTGCAGGTCCGAGGGGAGCTGTTTTTT.